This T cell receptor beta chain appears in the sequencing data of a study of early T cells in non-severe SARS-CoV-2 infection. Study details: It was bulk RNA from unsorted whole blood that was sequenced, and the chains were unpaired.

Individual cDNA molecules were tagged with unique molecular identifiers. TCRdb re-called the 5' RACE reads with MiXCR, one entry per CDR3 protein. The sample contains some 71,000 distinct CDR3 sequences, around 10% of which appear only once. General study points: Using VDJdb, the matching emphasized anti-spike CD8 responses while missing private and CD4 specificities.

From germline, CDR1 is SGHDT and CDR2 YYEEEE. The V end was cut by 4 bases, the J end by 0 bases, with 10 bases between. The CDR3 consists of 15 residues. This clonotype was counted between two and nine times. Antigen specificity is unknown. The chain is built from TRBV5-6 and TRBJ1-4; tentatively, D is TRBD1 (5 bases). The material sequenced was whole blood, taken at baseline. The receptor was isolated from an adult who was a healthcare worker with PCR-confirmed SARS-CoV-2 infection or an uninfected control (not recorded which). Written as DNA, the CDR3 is TGTGCCAGCAGCGCGACAGATGCAACTAATGAAAAACTGTTTTTT. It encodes CASSATDATNEKLFF.